These T cell receptor beta chains were read from a single sample in a study of blood T cells in healthy people across ages. MiXCR, applied by TCRdb to the 5' RACE reads, yields one record per CDR3 protein. The table has about 780,000 distinct CDR3 sequences, about half seen once. Sequenced input: blood. Every receptor here comes from an elderly man in good health. The CDR3 runs from the conserved cysteine through the conserved F or W. D genes are given only for firm matches. The listing skips clone size in some rows; elsewhere it reads once, few, many or a size class.

CDR3 DNA: TGCGCCAGCAGCTTGGAGCCAGGGCCCTACTATGGCTACACCTTC; CDR3 protein: CASSLEPGPYYGYTF; J gene: TRBJ1-2; D gene: NA; V gene: TRBV5-1; clone size: NA
CDR3 DNA: TGTGCCACCGGTGATTCTGGACAGTACAATGAGCAGTTCTTC; CDR3 protein: CATGDSGQYNEQFF; J gene: TRBJ2-1; D gene: NA; V gene: TRBV24-1; clone size: NA
CDR3 DNA: TGTGCCAGCTCACACCGAATGAGGGCAGATCGAGAGACCCAGTACTTC; CDR3 protein: CASSHRMRADRETQYF; J gene: TRBJ2-5; D gene: NA; V gene: TRBV18; clone size: NA
CDR3 DNA: TGTGCCAGCAGCTTAGTTACTTACCGAGAGACCCAGTACTTC; CDR3 protein: CASSLVTYRETQYF; J gene: TRBJ2-5; D gene: NA; V gene: TRBV7-2; clone size: few
CDR3 DNA: TGCAGTGCTTTAAACCGGGACAGGGATGAAAAACTGTTTTTT; CDR3 protein: CSALNRDRDEKLFF; J gene: TRBJ1-4; D gene: TRBD1; V gene: TRBV20-1; clone size: NA
CDR3 DNA: TGCAGCGTTATAGCACCTAGCGGGGGAGCCTACGAGCAGTACTTC; CDR3 protein: CSVIAPSGGAYEQYF; J gene: TRBJ2-7; D gene: TRBD2; V gene: TRBV29-1; clone size: NA
CDR3 DNA: TGCGCCAGCAGCCTCATGACTAGCGGTAGCACAGATACGCAGTATTTT; CDR3 protein: CASSLMTSGSTDTQYF; J gene: TRBJ2-3; D gene: TRBD2; V gene: TRBV5-1; clone size: few
CDR3 DNA: TGTGCCAGCAGCCAAGACCGACAGGTCTCAGATACGCAGTATTTT; CDR3 protein: CASSQDRQVSDTQYF; J gene: TRBJ2-3; D gene: NA; V gene: TRBV14; clone size: NA
CDR3 DNA: TGTGCCAGCAACGTGGGAGCAGATACGCAGTATTTT; CDR3 protein: CASNVGADTQYF; J gene: TRBJ2-3; D gene: NA; V gene: TRBV5-5; clone size: NA
CDR3 DNA: TGTGCCAGCAGCCCGGGACCTACCTCCTACAATGAGCAGTTCTTC; CDR3 protein: CASSPGPTSYNEQFF; J gene: TRBJ2-1; D gene: NA; V gene: TRBV12-3/TRBV12-4; clone size: many
CDR3 DNA: TGTGCCAGCAGCAAAGCGGGACTAGCGGGAGGGGTCACAGATACGCAGTATTTT; CDR3 protein: CASSKAGLAGGVTDTQYF; J gene: TRBJ2-3; D gene: TRBD2; V gene: TRBV9; clone size: few
CDR3 DNA: TGTGCCAGCAGTTACACCGGGACAGGGAGCAATGAGCAGTTCTTC; CDR3 protein: CASSYTGTGSNEQFF; J gene: TRBJ2-1; D gene: TRBD1; V gene: TRBV6-5; clone size: NA
CDR3 DNA: TGTGCCAGCAGCGACGGGACTAGCGGGAGTGGGGAGACCCAGTACTTC; CDR3 protein: CASSDGTSGSGETQYF; J gene: TRBJ2-5; D gene: TRBD2; V gene: TRBV7-8; clone size: many
CDR3 DNA: TGCGCCAGCAGCTTGGAACTAGCAGGGGACATTCAGTACTTC; CDR3 protein: CASSLELAGDIQYF; J gene: TRBJ2-4; D gene: NA; V gene: TRBV5-1; clone size: NA
CDR3 DNA: TGCAGTGCTAAGGACAGGGGAGGGTTAGCGGGAGTTTCTACCTACAATGAGCAGTTCTTC; CDR3 protein: CSAKDRGGLAGVSTYNEQFF; J gene: TRBJ2-1; D gene: NA; V gene: TRBV20-1; clone size: many
CDR3 DNA: TGTGCCAGCAGTCACCGGACTATCTCCTACAATGAGCAGTTCTTC; CDR3 protein: CASSHRTISYNEQFF; J gene: TRBJ2-1; D gene: NA; V gene: TRBV7-2; clone size: few
CDR3 DNA: TGTGCCAGCAGTTACGTTCTACTAGCGGGAGGGCCGAGATCCTACAATGAGCAGTTCTTC; CDR3 protein: CASSYVLLAGGPRSYNEQFF; J gene: TRBJ2-1; D gene: TRBD2; V gene: TRBV6-2/TRBV6-3; clone size: NA
CDR3 DNA: TGTGCCAGCACACCGTCTAGCGGGAGGGTCGCAGATACGCAGTATTTT; CDR3 protein: CASTPSSGRVADTQYF; J gene: TRBJ2-3; D gene: TRBD2; V gene: TRBV7-8; clone size: NA
CDR3 DNA: TGTGCCAGCACACTCCCTGGGGCCAACGTCCTGACTTTC; CDR3 protein: CASTLPGANVLTF; J gene: TRBJ2-6; D gene: NA; V gene: TRBV7-6; clone size: few
CDR3 DNA: TGTGCCAGCAGCTTAGCGAGCGGACGGAGGAATGAAAAACTGTTTTTT; CDR3 protein: CASSLASGRRNEKLFF; J gene: TRBJ1-4; D gene: NA; V gene: TRBV7-2; clone size: few
CDR3 DNA: TGTGCCAGCAGCCAAGATGGCCGGGACTACCTCTACAATGAGCAGTACTTC; CDR3 protein: CASSQDGRDYLYNEQYF; J gene: TRBJ2-5; D gene: TRBD2; V gene: TRBV4-2; clone size: few
CDR3 DNA: TGTGCCATCAGGGACAGGGAAGAGGGCTATGGCTACACCTTC; CDR3 protein: CAIRDREEGYGYTF; J gene: TRBJ1-2; D gene: TRBD1; V gene: TRBV10-3; clone size: NA
CDR3 DNA: TGCAGTGCTTCGGGGACATTGGAAAAACTGTTTTTT; CDR3 protein: CSASGTLEKLFF; J gene: TRBJ1-4; D gene: NA; V gene: TRBV20-1; clone size: NA
CDR3 DNA: TGTGCCAGCAACGGAGACAGACGCGAAAAACTGTTTTTT; CDR3 protein: CASNGDRREKLFF; J gene: TRBJ1-4; D gene: NA; V gene: TRBV2; clone size: few
CDR3 DNA: TGTGCCAGCAGCTTAGTCGGTCTAGCGGGAGTCGGCCACAATGAGCAGTTCTTC; CDR3 protein: CASSLVGLAGVGHNEQFF; J gene: TRBJ2-1; D gene: TRBD2; V gene: TRBV7-2; clone size: few
CDR3 DNA: TGCGCCAGCAGCCTAGCGGGAGGGTCGGCAGATACGCAGTATTTT; CDR3 protein: CASSLAGGSADTQYF; J gene: TRBJ2-3; D gene: TRBD2; V gene: TRBV5-1; clone size: NA
CDR3 DNA: TGTGCCAGCAGCCAAGGGCGGAACGGGAATGAGCAGTACTTC; CDR3 protein: CASSQGRNGNEQYF; J gene: TRBJ2-5; D gene: NA; V gene: TRBV3-1; clone size: NA
CDR3 DNA: TGTGCCTGGATGGACAGGAAAAACATTCAGTACTTC; CDR3 protein: CAWMDRKNIQYF; J gene: TRBJ2-4; D gene: TRBD1; V gene: TRBV30; clone size: NA
CDR3 DNA: TGTGCCAGCAGTTGGACAGACTCCTACAATGAGCAGTACTTC; CDR3 protein: CASSWTDSYNEQYF; J gene: TRBJ2-7; D gene: NA; V gene: TRBV27; clone size: NA
CDR3 DNA: TGTGCCAGCAGCTTACAGGGGGATGCGGAGCAGTACTTC; CDR3 protein: CASSLQGDAEQYF; J gene: TRBJ2-4; D gene: TRBD1; V gene: TRBV7-2; clone size: NA
CDR3 DNA: TGTGCCAGCAGCCAACAAACAGGGATCGGTGGCTACACCTTC; CDR3 protein: CASSQQTGIGGYTF; J gene: TRBJ1-2; D gene: NA; V gene: TRBV4-2; clone size: once
CDR3 DNA: TGTGCCAGCAGTGAAGCGCTTCAGGCGGAGACCCAGTACTTC; CDR3 protein: CASSEALQAETQYF; J gene: TRBJ2-5; D gene: NA; V gene: TRBV2; clone size: NA
CDR3 DNA: TGTGCCAGCAGTTTATCCGGGCTAGCGGGGAGTGAGCAGTTCTTC; CDR3 protein: CASSLSGLAGSEQFF; J gene: TRBJ2-1; D gene: TRBD2; V gene: TRBV12-3/TRBV12-4; clone size: NA
CDR3 DNA: TGTGCCAGCAGTTCCCAGGTTGCGACAGGAGGGGAGACCCAGTACTTC; CDR3 protein: CASSSQVATGGETQYF; J gene: TRBJ2-5; D gene: NA; V gene: TRBV28; clone size: NA
CDR3 DNA: TGCAGTGCAAGCGGGACAGGGCTGGGCGAGCAGTACTTC; CDR3 protein: CSASGTGLGEQYF; J gene: TRBJ2-7; D gene: TRBD1; V gene: TRBV20-1; clone size: NA
CDR3 DNA: TGTGCCAGCAGCTCTATGCCCGGGACAGGGTCTGAAGCTTTCTTT; CDR3 protein: CASSSMPGTGSEAFF; J gene: TRBJ1-1; D gene: TRBD1; V gene: TRBV5-5; clone size: NA
CDR3 DNA: TGCAGTGCTAGTACCTCAATGGGTATTTATCAGCCCCAGCATTTT; CDR3 protein: CSASTSMGIYQPQHF; J gene: TRBJ1-5; D gene: NA; V gene: TRBV20-1; clone size: many
CDR3 DNA: TGCAGTGCCGGTACAGGGGGCTTGGGCAATCAGCCCCAGCATTTT; CDR3 protein: CSAGTGGLGNQPQHF; J gene: TRBJ1-5; D gene: TRBD1; V gene: TRBV20-1; clone size: few
CDR3 DNA: TGTGCCAGCAGTTACGGCACGAGGCCCCGCACAGATACGCAGTATTTT; CDR3 protein: CASSYGTRPRTDTQYF; J gene: TRBJ2-3; D gene: NA; V gene: TRBV6-6; clone size: many
CDR3 DNA: TGTGCCAGCAGCCCGTCACTACCGAACACCGGGGAGCTGTTTTTT; CDR3 protein: CASSPSLPNTGELFF; J gene: TRBJ2-2; D gene: NA; V gene: TRBV7-2; clone size: few
CDR3 DNA: TGTGCCAGCAGTAGACAGGGGGCCACAGATACGCAGTATTTT; CDR3 protein: CASSRQGATDTQYF; J gene: TRBJ2-3; D gene: TRBD1; V gene: TRBV6-5; clone size: few
CDR3 DNA: TGCGCCAGCAGCTTGCAGACAGGGGGCGATGGCTACACCTTC; CDR3 protein: CASSLQTGGDGYTF; J gene: TRBJ1-2; D gene: TRBD1; V gene: TRBV5-1; clone size: few
CDR3 DNA: TGTGCCAGCAGTGGGCCATCGCGTGCCTACGAGCAGTACTTC; CDR3 protein: CASSGPSRAYEQYF; J gene: TRBJ2-7; D gene: NA; V gene: TRBV28; clone size: NA
CDR3 DNA: TGTGCCAGCAGCCTGGTGCTAGCGAACAATGAGCAGTTCTTC; CDR3 protein: CASSLVLANNEQFF; J gene: TRBJ2-1; D gene: NA; V gene: TRBV12-3/TRBV12-4; clone size: NA
CDR3 DNA: TGCAGTGCTAGCCCGGCAGGCGCAGGTGTTGGCTACACCTTC; CDR3 protein: CSASPAGAGVGYTF; J gene: TRBJ1-2; D gene: NA; V gene: TRBV20-1; clone size: few
CDR3 DNA: TGTGCCAGCAGTTTTCAGTATGGGGAGACCCAGTACTTC; CDR3 protein: CASSFQYGETQYF; J gene: TRBJ2-5; D gene: NA; V gene: TRBV28; clone size: many
CDR3 DNA: TGTGCCAGCAGTTATTCGACGGTAAACACTGAAGCTTTCTTT; CDR3 protein: CASSYSTVNTEAFF; J gene: TRBJ1-1; D gene: NA; V gene: TRBV2; clone size: NA
CDR3 DNA: TGTGCCAGCAGCCTGGCGCTAAGGACTAGCGGGAGCAATGAGCAGTTCTTC; CDR3 protein: CASSLALRTSGSNEQFF; J gene: TRBJ2-1; D gene: TRBD2; V gene: TRBV11-2; clone size: few
CDR3 DNA: TGTGCCTGGAGTCCTATAGCGGGTTATGCTCAAGAGACCCAGTACTTC; CDR3 protein: CAWSPIAGYAQETQYF; J gene: TRBJ2-5; D gene: TRBD2; V gene: TRBV30; clone size: NA
CDR3 DNA: TGTGCCAGCACCAAAAGCGGGACAGCCTCCTACGAGCAGTACTTC; CDR3 protein: CASTKSGTASYEQYF; J gene: TRBJ2-7; D gene: NA; V gene: TRBV12-3/TRBV12-4; clone size: few
CDR3 DNA: TGCAGTGCTAGAGATCTCGAAACCTCGACCTTTAATGAGCAGTTCTTC; CDR3 protein: CSARDLETSTFNEQFF; J gene: TRBJ2-1; D gene: NA; V gene: TRBV20-1; clone size: NA
CDR3 DNA: TGTGCCACCAGTGCCTCCTTCGGGACAGGGATGGGGAGCACAGATACGCAGTATTTT; CDR3 protein: CATSASFGTGMGSTDTQYF; J gene: TRBJ2-3; D gene: TRBD1; V gene: TRBV24-1; clone size: few
CDR3 DNA: TGTGCCAGGGGGGTCGGCGACAGGGTCATTTACGAGCAGTACTTC; CDR3 protein: CARGVGDRVIYEQYF; J gene: TRBJ2-7; D gene: NA; V gene: TRBV12-1; clone size: NA
CDR3 DNA: TGTGCCAGCAGCCCGCCCGGAGGTTATAGCAATCAGCCCCAGCATTTT; CDR3 protein: CASSPPGGYSNQPQHF; J gene: TRBJ1-5; D gene: NA; V gene: TRBV7-2; clone size: NA
CDR3 DNA: TGTGCCAGCAGCTCGGAGAAGACCCAGTACTTC; CDR3 protein: CASSSEKTQYF; J gene: TRBJ2-5; D gene: NA; V gene: TRBV5-6; clone size: NA